This T cell receptor beta chain was captured in a study of T cell responses to AZD1222 COVID-19 vaccine (dated by TCRdb to the early 2020s). With respect to the entire study: TCR sequencing was performed for 233 trial participants, of whom some 200 were given two doses of AZD1222 and around 25 were given two doses of MenACWY control vaccine. Trial participants were enrolled by age into 18-55, 56-69 and 70-plus year subgroups, with 148, 28 and 57 TCR-sequenced participants respectively.

The CDR3 regions of human TCRbeta chains were analyzed by immunosequencing. The authors' pipeline ran thus. TCRs in the repertoires were compared against a reference library of SARS-CoV-2-specific TCRs that had been generated with the MIRA antigen-specificity platform. Breadth was defined as the fraction of unique TCRs that were SARS-CoV-2-associated, and depth was defined as the fraction of total T cells that were SARS-CoV-2-associated. Each spike-specific TCR was assigned to its reactive spike region and to a CD4 or CD8 class using the MIRA data. Log10-transformed breadth and depth values were compared by one-way ANOVA with Sidak's multiple comparisons tests. In TCRdb, the immuneACCESS table is reduced to in-frame sequences with V and J assigned. These tables do not hold every clone; where another copy was compared, an unresolved V gene accounts for under half, and the others remain unexplained. The V and J calls and clone size are taken from that table; D and trimming were inferred from the DNA. Within this sample are 80,000 or so clones, with roughly 85% of them counted one time only. The ten largest clones take up about 10% of the sample.

According to the study, the label for this sample's time point signals: about 28 days (+/-7) after the second vaccine dose. Because spike-specific TCR depth and breadth did not differ between the two schedules, AZD1222 recipients who got a second dose at roughly 4 weeks were pooled with those who got a second dose at roughly 12 weeks. Vaccinee samples came from UK trials COV001 and COV002, including a single-blind randomized controlled phase 2/3 trial of AZD1222 (ChAdOx1 nCoV-19) in healthy adults. For TCRbeta chain sequencing, PBMC samples from trial participants were taken at day 0 and at day 28 after the second dose. Concerning this clone itself: Its antigen is still unknown. The record has no base qualities; no much larger clone is one base away.

Broader findings and caveats from the paper: Reportedly, almost half of the unique spike-specific TCRs recognized epitopes lying outside the regions that are mutated in the B.1.351 and B.1.1.7 variants. Participants were mostly white British, with more females than males. The authors suggested clonal diversity may have been underestimated. The whole spike protein was spanned by vaccine-associated CD4 TCRs, and dominant responses were seen in regions 160-218 and 743-854. A significant rise in spike-specific TCR breadth and depth was observed after two AZD1222 doses relative to day 0 and relative to MenACWY recipients. No day 14 peak-response samples were available, so repertoires were characterized only after the peak T cell response. In the small 56-69-year group, the increase in depth fell short of significance, most likely because of low power. Conclusions about previously exposed vaccinees are limited, since just five or six AZD1222 recipients were seropositive for SARS-CoV-2 at baseline.

The CDR3 runs 15 amino acids, cysteine and phenylalanine included. Just the 45-base CDR3 DNA is kept, in frame starting at base 1. According to the germline V gene, CDR1 reads KGHSH and CDR2 reads LQKENI. The trim is 3 bases for V and 3 bases for J, with a gap of 14 bases between the germline ends. The chain couples TRBV18 to TRBJ1-1; a tentative D match to TRBD1 spans 5 bases. Sequencing was performed on peripheral blood, taken 28 days after the second AZD1222 dose. The clonotype comes from an adult who received the AZD1222 COVID-19 vaccine. The CDR3 sequence is CASSPLAGFDTEAFF. Here is the DNA: TGTGCCAGCTCACCTCTTGCAGGGTTCGACACTGAAGCTTTCTTT. The full variable domain, completed from the reference TRBV18 and TRBJ1-1 proteins outside the CDR3, reads NAGVMQNPRHLVRRRGQEARLRCSPMKGHSHVYWYRQLPEEGLKFMVYLQKENIIDESGMPKERFSAEFPKEGPSILRIQQVVRGDSAAYFCASSPLAGFDTEAFFGQGTRLTVV.